This T cell receptor (beta chain) was sequenced during a study of blood T cell repertoires in COVID-19. Background on the study: Sites across the United States, Italy and Spain contributed samples from acute and convalescent COVID-19. From T cells, B-cell-depleted T cells, or PBMCs came the material, which was cDNA or gDNA.

The J segment lost 4 bases and the V segment lost 5 bases, leaving 8 bases of the junction unmatched. Germline V gene data show CDR1 as SGHTA and CDR2 as FQGNSA. The CDR3 runs to 15 residues. As processed by the authors: It was from reference gene primer amplification that nucleated cell counts were estimated. The table came from immunoSEQ multiplex PCR; TCRdb's copy has only in-frame clones and leaves some out. That table supplies the V and J calls and clone size; D and trimming were determined from the DNA. This sample has around 130,000 clones, with approximately 83% found just once. V is TRBV7-2 and J is TRBJ2-1; TRBD2 aligns across 7 bases. The sequencing sample was made of peripheral blood. This TCR derives from a woman aged 45-59 years who had recovered from COVID-19. The CDR3 DNA follows: TGTGCCAGCAGCATCGAGGCGGGAGAGTACAATGAGCAGTTCTTC. This codes for CASSIEAGEYNEQFF. Combining the CDR3 with reference TRBV7-2 and TRBJ2-1 gives the whole variable domain GAGVSQSPSNKVTEKGKDVELRCDPISGHTALYWYRQSLGQGLEFLIYFQGNSAPDKSGLPSDRFSAERTGGSVSTLTIQRTQQEDSAVYLCASSIEAGEYNEQFFGPGTRLTVL.